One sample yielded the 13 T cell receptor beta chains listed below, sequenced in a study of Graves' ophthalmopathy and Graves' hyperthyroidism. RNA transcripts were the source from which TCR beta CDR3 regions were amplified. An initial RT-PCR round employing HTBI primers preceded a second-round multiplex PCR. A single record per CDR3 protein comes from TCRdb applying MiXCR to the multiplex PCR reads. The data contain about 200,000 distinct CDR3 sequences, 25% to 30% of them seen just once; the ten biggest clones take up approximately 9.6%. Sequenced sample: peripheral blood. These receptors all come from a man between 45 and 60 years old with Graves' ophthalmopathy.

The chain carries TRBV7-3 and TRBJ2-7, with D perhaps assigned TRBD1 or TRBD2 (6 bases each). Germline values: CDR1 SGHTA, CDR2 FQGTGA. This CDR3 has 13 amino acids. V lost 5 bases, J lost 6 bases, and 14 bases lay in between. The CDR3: CASSPLGGGEQYF. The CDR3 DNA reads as TGTGCCAGCAGCCCACTAGGGGGAGGCGAGCAGTACTTC.

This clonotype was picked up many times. Written as DNA, the CDR3 is TGTGCCATCAGTGAGGGACAGGGTTATGGCTACACCTTC. As protein: CAISEGQGYGYTF. This rearrangement joins TRBV10-3 to TRBJ1-2; 8 nucleotides align to TRBD1. The CDR3 sequence is 13 residues long. Germline CDR1 ENHRY, CDR2 SYGVKD. V shed 2 bases, J shed 5 bases, and the junction held 1 base outside the gene matches.

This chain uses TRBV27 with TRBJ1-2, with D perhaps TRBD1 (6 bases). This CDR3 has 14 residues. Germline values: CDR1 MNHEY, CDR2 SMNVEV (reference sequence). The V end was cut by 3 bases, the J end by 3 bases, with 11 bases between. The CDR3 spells CASSFDGTHYGYTF. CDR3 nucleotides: TGTGCCAGCAGTTTTGATGGGACACACTATGGCTACACCTTC.

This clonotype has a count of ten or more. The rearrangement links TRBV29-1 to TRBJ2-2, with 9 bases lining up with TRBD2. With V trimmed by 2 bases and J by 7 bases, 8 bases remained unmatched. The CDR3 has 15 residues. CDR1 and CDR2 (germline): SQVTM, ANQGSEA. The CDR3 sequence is CSVEISGRKDGELFF. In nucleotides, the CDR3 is TGCAGCGTTGAAATTAGCGGGAGAAAGGACGGGGAGCTGTTTTTT.

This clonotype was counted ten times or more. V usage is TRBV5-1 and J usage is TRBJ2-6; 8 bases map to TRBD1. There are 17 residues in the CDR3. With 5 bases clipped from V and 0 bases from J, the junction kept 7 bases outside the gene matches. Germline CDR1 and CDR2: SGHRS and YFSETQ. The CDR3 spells CASSWRQGSSGANVLTF. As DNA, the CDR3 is TGCGCCAGCAGTTGGAGACAGGGGAGCTCTGGGGCCAACGTCCTGACTTTC.

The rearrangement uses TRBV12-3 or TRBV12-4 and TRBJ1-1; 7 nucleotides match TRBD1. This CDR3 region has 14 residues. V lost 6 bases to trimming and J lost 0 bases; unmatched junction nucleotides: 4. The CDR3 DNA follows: TGTGCCAGCAGCCACGGGACAGTGAACACTGAAGCTTTCTTT. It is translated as CASSHGTVNTEAFF.

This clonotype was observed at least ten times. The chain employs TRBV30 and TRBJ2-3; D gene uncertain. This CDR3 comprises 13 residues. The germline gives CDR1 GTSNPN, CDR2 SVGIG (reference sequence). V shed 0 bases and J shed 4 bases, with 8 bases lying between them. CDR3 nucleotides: TGTGCCTGGAGTGTAGGGTATTCAGATACGCAGTATTTT. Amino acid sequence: CAWSVGYSDTQYF.

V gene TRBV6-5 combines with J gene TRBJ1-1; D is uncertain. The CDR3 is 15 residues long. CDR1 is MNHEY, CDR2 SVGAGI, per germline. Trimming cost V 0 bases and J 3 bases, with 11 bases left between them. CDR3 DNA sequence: TGTGCCAGCAGTTACTCGAGACACGGGGACACTGAAGCTTTCTTT. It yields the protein CASSYSRHGDTEAFF.

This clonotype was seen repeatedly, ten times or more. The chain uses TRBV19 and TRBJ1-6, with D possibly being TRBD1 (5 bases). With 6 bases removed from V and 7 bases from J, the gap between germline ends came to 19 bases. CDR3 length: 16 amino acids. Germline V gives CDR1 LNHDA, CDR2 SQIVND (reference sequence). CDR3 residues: CASSPSPGTSNSPLHF. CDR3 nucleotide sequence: TGTGCCAGTAGCCCCTCGCCAGGGACCTCAAATTCACCCCTCCACTTT.

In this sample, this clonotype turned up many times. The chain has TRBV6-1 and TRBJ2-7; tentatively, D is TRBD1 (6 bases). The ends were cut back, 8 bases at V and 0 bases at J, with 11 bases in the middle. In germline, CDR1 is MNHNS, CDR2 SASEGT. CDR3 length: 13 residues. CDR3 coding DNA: TGTGCCAGCCGCGGCAGGGGCTCCTACGAGCAGTACTTC. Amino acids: CASRGRGSYEQYF.

DNA for the CDR3: TGTGCCAGCAGCCCCGGACAGACGCCTAATTCACCCCTCCACTTT. Translation gives CASSPGQTPNSPLHF. V gene TRBV11-1 combines with J gene TRBJ1-6; a weak D match, TRBD1 (6 bases). The CDR3 is made up of 15 amino acids. The V gene lost 5 bases and the J gene lost 6 bases, with 14 bases spanning the gap. Germline CDR1 reads SGHAT; CDR2 reads FQDESV (reference sequence).

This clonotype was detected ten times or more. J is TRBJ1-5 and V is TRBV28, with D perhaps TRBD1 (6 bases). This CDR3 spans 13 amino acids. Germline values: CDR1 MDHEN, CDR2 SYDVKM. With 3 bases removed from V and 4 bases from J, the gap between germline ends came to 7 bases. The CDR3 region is CASSLGTNQPQHF. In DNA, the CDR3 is TGTGCCAGCAGTTTGGGGACAAATCAGCCCCAGCATTTT. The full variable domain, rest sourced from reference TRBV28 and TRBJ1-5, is DVKVTQSSRYLVKRTGEKVFLECVQDMDHENMFWYRQDPGLGLRLIYFSYDVKMKEKGDIPEGYSVSREKKERFSLILESASTNQTSMYLCASSLGTNQPQHFGDGTRLSIL.

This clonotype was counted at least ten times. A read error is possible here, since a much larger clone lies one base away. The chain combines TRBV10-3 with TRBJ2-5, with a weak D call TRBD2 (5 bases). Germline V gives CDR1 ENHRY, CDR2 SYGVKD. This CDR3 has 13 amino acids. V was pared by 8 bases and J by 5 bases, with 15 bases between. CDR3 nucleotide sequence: TGTGCCATCTCTCCACAATCGGGGGAGACCCAGTACTTC. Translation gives CAISPQSGETQYF.